This T cell receptor (beta chain) appears in the sequencing data of a study of OX40 agonist ivuxolimab in advanced cancers. A note on the overall study: Ivuxolimab, which targeted the costimulatory receptor OX40 (CD134), was an agonistic, fully human IgG2 monoclonal antibody. Intravenous ivuxolimab was administered to patients every 2 weeks at six dose levels: 0.01, 0.1, 0.3, 1.5, 3 and 10 mg/kg. Among the 52 dose-escalation patients, about 20 had hepatocellular carcinoma, roughly 15 melanoma, 9 renal cell carcinoma and 9 head and neck cancer. In the dose-escalation cohort, more than 75% of patients were male, and the mean age was approximately 60 years, with a range of 23 to 79. Prior anti-PD-1, anti-PD-L1 or anti-CTLA-4 therapy was permitted, and 35% to 40% of dose-escalation patients had received checkpoint inhibitors. Partial responses were achieved by three dose-escalation patients, of whom one had hepatocellular carcinoma and two had cutaneous melanoma. The point of sequencing TCRbeta in the periphery was to test whether ivuxolimab changed TCR sequence diversity and drove clonal T-cell expansion. The paper describes the monotherapy dose-escalation part (N ≈ 49 patients) of the phase I trial of ivuxolimab.

V loses 2 bases of germline sequence and J loses 8 bases, and the interval between the two ends is 6 bases. Including cysteine and phenylalanine, the CDR3 has 11 amino acids. This entry keeps only the CDR3 DNA: 33 bases, framed from base 1. Sequences SGDLS (CDR1) and YYNGEE (CDR2) are obtained from the germline V gene. Patients with a history of autoimmune disease or receiving systemic immunosuppression were excluded from the trial. In every dose cohort, peripheral blood was drawn for TCR sequencing at baseline, cycle 4 day 1, and cycle 7 day 1. Samples came from an open-label, multicenter, first-in-human phase I dose-escalation trial of ivuxolimab. The trial enrolled adults with locally advanced or metastatic head and neck squamous cell, hepatocellular, melanoma or renal cell carcinoma. Before TCR sequencing, CD4+ and CD8+ T cells were separately sorted from peripheral blood. A remark on this clone: Its antigen has not been determined. No much larger clone exists at a distance of one base, and base qualities are not known.

Overall results and qualifications from the work: In the 0.1-3.0 mg/kg groups, partial responders were among the patients with the lowest normalized peripheral clonal expansion, particularly in CD8+ T cells. Antigen specificity was not determined for the clonally expanded peripheral T cells. Clonal expansion of both CD4+ and CD8+ blood T cells was observed from baseline to week 6 at doses 0.1 to 3.0 mg/kg. On average, CD8+ T cells showed more expanded clones than CD4+ T cells after ivuxolimab. Low levels of normalized T-cell clonal expansion were also seen in some nonresponding patients.

Genomic DNA was isolated from the sorted cells so that the TCRbeta CDR3 region could be sequenced. The immunoSEQ Assay was used for sequencing of TCRbeta CDR3 regions. TCRdb obtained this table from immuneACCESS and retained in-frame rearrangements with V and J assigned. These tables miss some clones; where compared with another copy, unresolved V genes account for less than half of the shortfall, and the remainder is unexplained. Counted in this sample were 70,000 to 95,000 clones; around 86% of them appeared once. Together, the top ten hold approximately 2% of the sample. The specimen comprised CD4+ or CD8+ T cells sorted from blood, sampled in a trial of the OX40 agonist ivuxolimab. The sequence joins TRBV9 to TRBJ2-3; a tentative D call is TRBD1 (5 bases match). The TCR comes from an adult with an advanced solid tumor such as melanoma, head and neck, liver or kidney cancer. Here is the DNA: TGTGCCAGCAGCGTTAGGGGTACGCAGTATTTT. The translation is CASSVRGTQYF.